Listed here is a single T cell receptor beta chain. Trimming removed 5 bases from V and 3 bases from J, with 14 bases in between. This CDR3 comprises 14 residues. Germline values: CDR1 SGHTA, CDR2 FQGNSA. Negatively enriched CD4+ T cells were divided by CD45RA into naive and memory. The genomic DNA of each subset was split evenly across several immunoSEQ plates. Sequenced by immunoSEQ multiplex PCR; TCRdb stores in-frame clones only, minus some. The sample yields under 650,000 clones, about 96% seen once. These data come from a study of shared clonotypes between healthy human individuals. This rearrangement joins TRBV7-2 to TRBJ2-7; D unresolved. The specimen sequenced was naive CD4+ T cells sorted from blood. This sample's subset: CD45RA+ positively selected. The TCR originated in a woman under 40 in good health. CDR3 coding DNA: TGTGCCAGCAGCCCTTCTGGGTTCCGCTACGAGCAGTACTTC. This encodes CASSPSGFRYEQYF.